The rows below give T cell receptor beta chains drawn from one sample of a study of blood T cell repertoires in COVID-19. Produced via immunoSEQ multiplex PCR; TCRdb's table is partial and in-frame only. The data hold roughly 200,000 clones, with 87% observed a single time. Sequencing used PBMCs or T cells enriched from blood (not recorded which). Source of these receptors: a woman in her thirties who had recovered from COVID-19. Each CDR3 is given with its conserved first and last residue. D genes are given only for firm matches. Clone size is not always given. Where it is, it says once, few, many or a class for expanded clones.

TGTGCCAGCAGCGGCCGGGACAGGGGGCGGAGGAGCTACACCTTC	CASSGRDRGRRSYTF	-	TRBV9	TRBD1	TRBJ1-2
TGTGCCATCAGCCCGGGACAGGGCTCGGGGGGCTACACCTTC	CAISPGQGSGGYTF	-	TRBV10-3	TRBD1	TRBJ1-2
TGCGCCAGCAGCTCAAAATCCGGGACAGGCATGTCCGGGGAGCTGTTTTTT	CASSSKSGTGMSGELFF	-	TRBV5-1	TRBD1	TRBJ2-2
TGTGCCACCCAACGTCGGGACAGCAACACCGGGGAGCTGTTTTTT	CATQRRDSNTGELFF	once	TRBV24-1	TRBD1	TRBJ2-2
TGCAGCGTTGCCGGGACAGCCACCGACTACGAGCAGTACTTC	CSVAGTATDYEQYF	-	TRBV29-1	TRBD1	TRBJ2-7
TGTGCCAGCAGCTTAGAATGGGGAGGTGGAGGGGAGCTGTTTTTT	CASSLEWGGGGELFF	-	TRBV11-2	-	TRBJ2-2
TGTGCCATCAGTGATACAGGTAGCCAGCCCCAGCATTTT	CAISDTGSQPQHF	-	TRBV10-3	-	TRBJ1-5
TGTGCCACCAGTGACCCGACAGGGGGAGACTATGGCTACACCTTC	CATSDPTGGDYGYTF	-	TRBV24-1	TRBD1	TRBJ1-2
TGTGCCAGCAGCCAAGATAATCTTTGGCAGGGCAGCTACACCTTC	CASSQDNLWQGSYTF	once	TRBV3-1/TRBV3-2	-	TRBJ1-2
TGTGCCAGCAGGGGTAGCGGGAGACCCTACAATGAGCAGTTCTTC	CASRGSGRPYNEQFF	-	TRBV2	TRBD2	TRBJ2-1
TGCGCCAGCAGCGGCGGGACGGGAAGCTCTGGAAACACCATATATTTT	CASSGGTGSSGNTIYF	-	TRBV5-1	-	TRBJ1-3
TGTGCCAGCAGTGGGACAGGGAGCGAGCAGTACTTC	CASSGTGSEQYF	-	TRBV6-2/TRBV6-3	TRBD1	TRBJ2-7
TGTGCCAGTAGCATTTCGACAGACTCCTATGGCTACACCTTC	CASSISTDSYGYTF	-	TRBV19	-	TRBJ1-2
TGTGCCAGCAGCGCAGGGGGCGCTGATAATTCACCCCTCCACTTT	CASSAGGADNSPLHF	-	TRBV9	TRBD1	TRBJ1-6
TGTGCCAGCAGCCCCCCTCGAATTGGACTCCTTAATGAAAAACTGTTTTTT	CASSPPRIGLLNEKLFF	-	TRBV7-8	-	TRBJ1-4
TGTGCCAGTAGTCTCCGGGGTGAGAACACTGAAGCTTTCTTT	CASSLRGENTEAFF	-	TRBV19	-	TRBJ1-1
TGTGCCAGCAGTTTAGGGGCAGGGTTGGGTGAGGAGACCCAGTACTTC	CASSLGAGLGEETQYF	-	TRBV27	-	TRBJ2-5
TGCGCCAGCAGCCAACCAGGACAGGGGGCGGCGTCCGGCTACACCTTC	CASSQPGQGAASGYTF	-	TRBV4-3	TRBD1	TRBJ1-2
TGTGCCACCACCTTAGCGGGAGAGGTGGGGAACACCGGGGAGCTGTTTTTT	CATTLAGEVGNTGELFF	-	TRBV24-1	TRBD2	TRBJ2-2
TGTGCCAGCAGCCTGGACAGTCAGCCCCAGCATTTT	CASSLDSQPQHF	-	TRBV16	-	TRBJ1-5
TGTGCCAGCGGTTGGGCAGGGGGACTGAACACTGAAGCTTTCTTT	CASGWAGGLNTEAFF	-	TRBV6-5	TRBD1	TRBJ1-1
TGTGCCTGGAGTGCAGGGGTAGCTGGAAACACCATATATTTT	CAWSAGVAGNTIYF	-	TRBV30	-	TRBJ1-3
TGTGCCACCAGCAGAGATTTCGGGGGGGCACCAGATACGCAGTATTTT	CATSRDFGGAPDTQYF	-	TRBV15	TRBD2	TRBJ2-3
TGCGCCAGCAGCCCGACAGAGCTTAGCACAGATACGCAGTATTTT	CASSPTELSTDTQYF	once	TRBV5-1	-	TRBJ2-3
TGTGCCAGCAGCGTAGGACTAGCGGGAGCTGGCAATGAGCAGTTCTTC	CASSVGLAGAGNEQFF	-	TRBV9	TRBD2	TRBJ2-1
TGTGCCAGCAGCGCTTCCGGGAGTAGGGTAAATGAGCAGTTCTTC	CASSASGSRVNEQFF	-	TRBV7-3	-	TRBJ2-1
TGTGCCAGCAGCTTAGCGACTCAGTTTTTTTCTAACTATGGCTACACCTTC	CASSLATQFFSNYGYTF	-	TRBV7-8	-	TRBJ1-2
TGTGCCAGCAGCCCGACAGGAACGGGGTCCGGCATATATTTT	CASSPTGTGSGIYF	few	TRBV4-2	-	TRBJ1-3
TGTGCCAGCAGCGTTGGGAGTAATCATTCACCCCTCCACTTT	CASSVGSNHSPLHF	once	TRBV9	-	TRBJ1-6
TGTGCCACCAGTGATGCTACAGCTTTCGGCACAGATACGCAGTATTTT	CATSDATAFGTDTQYF	-	TRBV24-1	-	TRBJ2-3
TGTGCCAGCAGCAGCAGGGAGGGCCCTTATGTTGAGCAGTTCTTC	CASSSREGPYVEQFF	-	TRBV7-3	TRBD2	TRBJ2-1
TGTGCCAGCTCACCAGAGGTCGACTCTGGGGCCAACGTCCTGACTTTC	CASSPEVDSGANVLTF	few	TRBV18	-	TRBJ2-6
TGTGCCAGTAGCCGATCGACAGGGCTCTCTGGAAACACCATATATTTT	CASSRSTGLSGNTIYF	-	TRBV19	TRBD1	TRBJ1-3
TGTGCCAGCACCTCCCGTGGGGAGGCTGGCTATGGCTACACCTTC	CASTSRGEAGYGYTF	-	TRBV25-1	-	TRBJ1-2
TGTGCCAGCAGTCGACAGGGAACCATTACTAATGAAAAACTGTTTTTT	CASSRQGTITNEKLFF	-	TRBV28	TRBD1	TRBJ1-4
TGTGCCAGCAGTCCAAGGGGTCTGAACACTGAAGCTTTCTTT	CASSPRGLNTEAFF	-	TRBV27	-	TRBJ1-1
TGTGCCAGCTGTTCTACAGGGATCTCTGAAGCTTTCTTT	CASCSTGISEAFF	-	TRBV2	-	TRBJ1-1
TGTGCCAGTAACCTGGGACACCCGAACACTGAAGCTTTCTTT	CASNLGHPNTEAFF	-	TRBV19	-	TRBJ1-1
TGTGCCAGCAGCCAATACACAAACACTGAAGCTTTCTTT	CASSQYTNTEAFF	-	TRBV3-1/TRBV3-2	-	TRBJ1-1
TGCGCCAGCAGCCTAGGACAGGACGGGGACACCATATATTTT	CASSLGQDGDTIYF	-	TRBV4-3	TRBD1	TRBJ1-3
TGCAGTGCTAGTACTCAGGTTTCAGAGGGCTACACCTTC	CSASTQVSEGYTF	few	TRBV20-1	-	TRBJ1-2
TGTGCCAGCAACAAAGGGGGGAGGGACAATGAGCAGTTCTTC	CASNKGGRDNEQFF	-	TRBV11-3	-	TRBJ2-1
TGTGCCAGCAGCCCTAGGGGCGGGACAGGGGTTTTGACCCAGTACTTC	CASSPRGGTGVLTQYF	once	TRBV7-2	TRBD1	TRBJ2-5
TGTGCCAGCAGCAACCGGGACAGAAATGAGCAGTTCTTC	CASSNRDRNEQFF	-	TRBV11-3	TRBD1	TRBJ2-1
TGTGCCAGTGGGTGGGCAGGGCTAAACACTGAAGCTTTCTTT	CASGWAGLNTEAFF	-	TRBV19	-	TRBJ1-1
TGTGCCAGCAGCTCCCGGACAGGGATGAACACTGAAGCTTTCTTT	CASSSRTGMNTEAFF	-	TRBV11-2	TRBD1	TRBJ1-1
TGTGCCAGCAGCGGAGATCCAGGGGGTGTTCAGCCCCAGCATTTT	CASSGDPGGVQPQHF	few	TRBV9	TRBD1	TRBJ1-5
TGCAGCATCGGACAGGGAGGGAGAGAGACCCAGTACTTC	CSIGQGGRETQYF	-	TRBV29-1	-	TRBJ2-5
TGTGCCAGCACCCTAGACACGACAGGGGGCGTGAACACTGAAGCTTTCTTT	CASTLDTTGGVNTEAFF	-	TRBV21-1	-	TRBJ1-1
TGTGCCAGCAGCCCGGGGGTCTATTGGAGAAGCTCTGGAAACACCATATATTTT	CASSPGVYWRSSGNTIYF	-	TRBV5-6	-	TRBJ1-3
TGTGCCAGCAGGCAGGGTAATCAGCCCCAGCATTTT	CASRQGNQPQHF	-	TRBV2	-	TRBJ1-5
TGTGCCAGTAGTAGCTCAGGGACAGGGGGCAGCTATGGCTACACCTTC	CASSSSGTGGSYGYTF	few	TRBV19	TRBD1	TRBJ1-2
TGTGCCAGCAGGGAAACCGGGAGGGTGAGGGAGACCCAGTACTTC	CASRETGRVRETQYF	-	TRBV7-2	TRBD2	TRBJ2-5
TGCGCCAGCAGCCAAGACACAGGCGGCGGGGAGCTGTTTTTT	CASSQDTGGGELFF	-	TRBV4-3	-	TRBJ2-2
TGCGCCAGCAGCCATGGGAAGGGGGGGAGCTCTAGCACAGATACGCAGTATTTT	CASSHGKGGSSSTDTQYF	-	TRBV4-1	-	TRBJ2-3